Each of the 28 T cell receptor beta chains below was sequenced from the same sample in a study of OX40 agonist ivuxolimab in advanced cancers. TCRdb keeps only in-frame clones here, not all; method: immunoSEQ multiplex PCR. Here the sample spans about 65,000 clones, 80% to 90% being singletons. The material was CD4+ or CD8+ T cells sorted from blood, obtained in a trial of the OX40 agonist ivuxolimab. Receptors were obtained from an adult with an advanced solid tumor such as melanoma, head and neck, liver or kidney cancer.

The gene calls are TRBV9 and TRBJ2-7; D gene unclear. V was trimmed by 1 base and J by 1 base, leaving 9 bases between them. CDR1 is SGDLS and CDR2 is YYNGEE in the germline V gene. The CDR3 spans 14 residues. CDR3 sequence (DNA): TGTGCCAGCAGCGTACATGGTCTGTCCTACGAGCAGTACTTC. Translated, it gives CASSVHGLSYEQYF.

Concerning this clone itself: Other DNA sequences in this sample translate to the same CDR3. V is TRBV7-6 and J is TRBJ1-1; a weak D match, TRBD1 (6 bases). Germline lookup yields CDR1 SGHVS and CDR2 FNYEAQ. This CDR3 region has 13 residues. V was cut by 5 bases and J by 0 bases, with 7 bases left in between. The CDR3 bases are TGTGCCAGCAGCGGACAGTTGAACACTGAAGCTTTCTTT. It codes for CASSGQLNTEAFF.

V gene TRBV15 combines with J gene TRBJ2-1, with D perhaps TRBD1 (6 bases). Germline loops: CDR1 LNHNV, CDR2 YYDKDF (reference sequence). With 3 bases removed from V and 6 bases from J, the gap between germline ends came to 12 bases. CDR3 length: 14 residues. The CDR3 here is CATSRDRLGNEQFF. CDR3 in DNA: TGTGCCACCAGCAGGGACAGACTGGGCAATGAGCAGTTCTTC.

The rearrangement joins TRBV5-6 to TRBJ2-3, with D unclear. V dropped 0 bases and J dropped 2 bases, with 1 base sitting between them. Germline lookup yields CDR1 SGHDT and CDR2 YYEEEE. This CDR3 is built from 12 residues. CDR3 nucleotides: TGTGCCAGCAGCTTGGCCACAGATACGCAGTATTTT. Encoded protein: CASSLATDTQYF.

The genes are TRBV4-3 and TRBJ1-5; D is unclear. V gave up 0 bases and J gave up 3 bases, with 9 bases separating them. This CDR3 comprises 15 residues. In germline, CDR1 is LGHNA, CDR2 YSLEER. The CDR3 is CASSQELATNQPQHF. In DNA form, the CDR3 reads TGCGCCAGCAGCCAAGAGCTCGCCACCAATCAGCCCCAGCATTTT.

The chain carries TRBV5-1 and TRBJ1-6; D is uncertain. The germline CDR1 and CDR2 sequences are SGHRS and YFSETQ. Trimming cost V 7 bases and J 8 bases, with 16 bases left between them. This CDR3 is 14 amino acids long. The CDR3 sequence is CASSNAGFDSPLHF. The CDR3 nucleotides read TGCGCCAGCTCCAATGCGGGGTTTGATTCACCCCTCCACTTT.

The chain links TRBV6-5 to TRBJ1-1, with D possibly being TRBD1 (5 bases). Trimming left V 0 bases short and J 5 bases short, with 13 bases between. CDR1 and CDR2 from the germline V gene are MNHEY and SVGAGI. The CDR3 has 15 residues. CDR3 DNA sequence: TGTGCCAGCAGTTACTCTCCAGGGTCGGGAACTGAAGCTTTCTTT. Protein product: CASSYSPGSGTEAFF.

The DNA of the CDR3 is TGTGCCAGCTCACCTGGGCAGGCGAACACTGAAGCTTTCTTT. It yields the protein CASSPGQANTEAFF. The V gene is TRBV18, the J gene TRBJ1-1; no clear D. The CDR3 runs to 14 residues. The germline gives CDR1 KGHSH, CDR2 LQKENI. V lost 3 bases, J lost 1 base, and 9 bases lay in between.

The chain combines TRBV2 with TRBJ1-1; 9 bases agree with TRBD1. The length of the CDR3 is 14 residues. The germline V gene has CDR1 SNHLY and CDR2 FYNNEI. V lost 6 bases and J lost 2; bases outside the gene matches: 4. The DNA for the CDR3 is TGTGCCAGCAGCGCGGACAGGGGTAACACTGAAGCTTTCTTT. This encodes CASSADRGNTEAFF. Full variable domain (outside the CDR3, taken from reference TRBV2 and TRBJ1-1): EPEVTQTPSHQVTQMGQEVILRCVPISNHLYFYWYRQILGQKVEFLVSFYNNEISEKSEIFDDQFSVERPDGSNFTLKIRSTKLEDSAMYFCASSADRGNTEAFFGQGTRLTVV.

The rearrangement uses TRBV7-8 and TRBJ2-1; no firm D call. The CDR3 is 14 amino acids. Looked up from germline, CDR1 is SGHVS and CDR2 is FQNEAQ. V lost 1 base and J 6 bases, leaving 10 bases between the germline ends. The CDR3 loop reads CASSLGHRGNEQFF. DNA of the CDR3: TGTGCCAGCAGCTTAGGCCACCGCGGCAATGAGCAGTTCTTC.

This clone was seen a single time. The rearrangement joins TRBV18 to TRBJ1-1; TRBD1 agrees at 9 bases. The CDR3 totals 15 residues. Germline lookup yields CDR1 KGHSH and CDR2 LQKENI. The J segment lost 3 bases and the V segment lost 2 bases, leaving 4 bases of the junction unmatched. The CDR3 sequence: CASSPAGDRDTEAFF. The CDR3 region has the DNA TGTGCCAGCTCACCAGCCGGGGACAGGGACACTGAAGCTTTCTTT.

The rearrangement joins TRBV11-2 to TRBJ2-7; D might be TRBD1 (6 bases). The CDR3 length is 16 residues. Germline V lookup: CDR1 SGHAT, CDR2 FQNNGV. The germline V and J ends were trimmed by 0 bases and 4 bases, with 16 bases remaining between them. The CDR3 loop is CASSLDLSQGLYEQYF. Here the CDR3 DNA reads TGTGCCAGCAGCTTAGATCTTAGCCAGGGGTTATACGAGCAGTACTTC. Full variable domain (outside the CDR3, taken from reference TRBV11-2 and TRBJ2-7): EAGVAQSPRYKIIEKRQSVAFWCNPISGHATLYWYQQILGQGPKLLIQFQNNGVVDDSQLPKDRFSAERLKGVDSTLKIQPAKLEDSAVYLCASSLDLSQGLYEQYFGPGTRLTVT.

The rearrangement joins TRBV23-1 to TRBJ1-1, with TRBD1 matching 7 bases. TRBV23-1 is annotated as an ORF whose role is uncertain. V was clipped by 2 bases and J by 6 bases; unmatched bases: 15. This CDR3 is built from 17 residues. Here the CDR3 DNA reads TGCGCCAGCAGTCAAGAGATTATACAGGGGAACGGCGCTGAAGCTTTCTTT. Translation gives CASSQEIIQGNGAEAFF.

This clone appeared once. The rearrangement uses TRBV7-3 and TRBJ2-2; D tentatively reads TRBD1 or TRBD2 (6 bases each). The V end was cut by 2 bases, the J end by 2 bases, with 12 bases between. The CDR3 spans 16 residues. Germline-derived CDR1 and CDR2 are SGHTA and FQGTGA. CDR3 bases: TGTGCCAGCAGCTTATCTGGGGGGCCCAACACCGGGGAGCTGTTTTTT. It is translated as CASSLSGGPNTGELFF.

The chain couples TRBV5-1 to TRBJ1-2, with 9 bases identical to TRBD1. This CDR3 region has 15 residues. The ends lost 4 bases at V and 5 bases at J; junction bases unmatched: 9. The germline V gene encodes CDR1 SGHRS and CDR2 YFSETQ. CDR3 bases: TGCGCCAGCAGCGCGGGGGACAGGGCGACTTATGGCTACACCTTC. It encodes CASSAGDRATYGYTF.

The CDR3 nucleotides read TGTGCCATCAGTGGAGAACCATCTGGAAACACCATATATTTT. Encoded protein: CAISGEPSGNTIYF. The V and J genes are TRBV10-3 and TRBJ1-3, with D hard to call. Between the trimmed V and J ends, which lost 4 bases and 1 base, there was a span of 8 bases. This CDR3 contains 14 residues. CDR1 and CDR2 (germline): ENHRY, SYGVKD.

Comment on this clone: The same CDR3 can be traced to other DNA sequences in this sample. The rearrangement links TRBV6-5 to TRBJ2-7; D is uncertain. Trimming shortened V by 6 bases and J by 4 bases, and 7 bases separated the two germline ends. The germline gives CDR1 MNHEY, CDR2 SVGAGI. CDR3 size: 11 residues. CDR3 loop: CASRGEYEQYF. CDR3 in DNA: TGTGCCAGCAGAGGCGAGTACGAGCAGTACTTC.

The CDR3 spells CASSEQGARTDTQYF. The CDR3 nucleotides are TGTGCCAGCAGTGAACAGGGGGCGCGGACAGATACGCAGTATTTT. The chain uses TRBV2 and TRBJ2-3, with 8 positions matching TRBD1. The CDR3 contains 15 residues. Unmatched junction bases numbered 4, after V lost 2 bases and J lost 3 bases. Germline-derived CDR1 and CDR2 are SNHLY and FYNNEI.

The chain employs TRBV5-4 and TRBJ1-2; unclear D gene. V shed 1 base and J shed 5 bases, with 3 bases lying between them. The CDR3 runs 11 residues. CDR1 and CDR2 (germline): SGHNT, YYREEE (reference sequence). DNA for the CDR3: TGTGCCAGCAGCTTGTGGTATGGCTACACCTTC. It translates to CASSLWYGYTF. Complete variable domain (other parts from reference TRBV5-4 and TRBJ1-2): ETGVTQSPTHLIKTRGQQVTLRCSSQSGHNTVSWYQQALGQGPQFIFQYYREEENGRGNFPPRFSGLQFPNYSSELNVNALELDDSALYLCASSLWYGYTFGSGTRLTVV.

The genes are TRBV2 and TRBJ1-6, with a tentative D call TRBD1 (6 bases). The CDR3 sequence is 17 residues long. The germline V gene encodes CDR1 SNHLY and CDR2 FYNNEI. V lost 5 bases, J lost 4 bases, and 18 bases lay in between. CDR3 protein: CASSSERGSSYNSPLHF. The CDR3 region has the DNA TGTGCCAGCAGTTCCGAGAGGGGGAGTTCATATAATTCACCCCTCCACTTT.

This chain uses TRBV11-2 with TRBJ1-2; 8 positions match TRBD1. The CDR3 runs to 14 residues. Germline V gives CDR1 SGHAT, CDR2 FQNNGV. Losses at the gene ends were 4 bases for V and 5 bases for J; bases not matched to a gene: 6. The CDR3 is CASSSIRGPYGYTF. CDR3 bases: TGTGCCAGCAGCTCAATCAGGGGGCCGTATGGCTACACCTTC.

This clone has just a few counts. The chain has TRBV9 and TRBJ2-7; 9 bases fit TRBD1. This CDR3 has 15 amino acids. Germline V lookup: CDR1 SGDLS, CDR2 YYNGEE. With V trimmed by 4 bases and J by 6 bases, 11 bases remained unmatched. The CDR3 region is CASSPRLGQGGEQYF. Written as DNA, the CDR3 is TGTGCCAGCAGCCCTCGGTTGGGACAGGGAGGCGAGCAGTACTTC.

This clone came up a few times. The gene calls are TRBV6-4 and TRBJ2-3, with D possibly being TRBD2 (6 bases). CDR1 is MRHNA and CDR2 is SNTAGT in the germline V gene. CDR3 size: 15 residues. With 4 bases removed from V and 2 bases from J, the gap between germline ends came to 13 bases. CDR3 DNA sequence: TGTGCCAGCAGTGGCAGGCGGGGAGCCACAGATACGCAGTATTTT. This gives the protein CASSGRRGATDTQYF.

This CDR3 is CASSLEASGGETQYF. The CDR3 DNA is TGTGCCAGCAGCTTAGAGGCTAGCGGGGGTGAGACCCAGTACTTC. The rearrangement joins TRBV11-2 to TRBJ2-5; 10 bases fit TRBD2. CDR1 and CDR2 from the germline V gene are SGHAT and FQNNGV. The CDR3 length is 15 residues. After removal of 0 bases from V and 5 bases from J, the junction contained 3 bases not matched to a gene.

This chain joins TRBV30 and TRBJ1-6; D uncertain. V was cut by 3 bases and J by 8 bases, with 14 bases left in between. In germline, CDR1 is GTSNPN, CDR2 SVGIG (reference sequence). This CDR3 region has 14 residues. The DNA for the CDR3 is TGTGCCTGGAGGACGAGTGACAAAGATTCACCCCTCCACTTT. Protein product: CAWRTSDKDSPLHF.

This clone was seen more than once but under ten times. The gene calls are TRBV7-9 and TRBJ1-5; the D gene is possibly TRBD1 (5 bases). Germline V gene data show CDR1 as SEHNR and CDR2 as FQNEAQ (reference sequence). V lost 7 bases and J lost 5, with 18 bases in between. The CDR3 runs 15 residues. CDR3 coding DNA: TGTGCCAGCACCTTTGGGAGGGGAGGCGATCAGCCCCAGCATTTT. Its protein is CASTFGRGGDQPQHF. Based on the CDR3 plus reference TRBV7-9 and TRBJ1-5, the full variable domain is DTGVSQNPRHKITKRGQNVTFRCDPISEHNRLYWYRQTLGQGPEFLTYFQNEAQLEKSRLLSDRFSAERPKGSFSTLEIQRTEQGDSAMYLCASTFGRGGDQPQHFGDGTRLSIL.

The chain recombines TRBV6-5 with TRBJ2-1, with D possibly TRBD1 on 6 matching bases. In germline, CDR1 is MNHEY, CDR2 SVGAGI. V dropped 5 bases and J dropped 6 bases, with 8 bases sitting between them. The CDR3 consists of 12 residues. The CDR3, as DNA: TGTGCCAGCAGTCTACAGGGCAATGAGCAGTTCTTC. Protein: CASSLQGNEQFF.

In this sample, this clone turned up once. The CDR3 region has the DNA TGTGCCAGCTCCACACAGGGGAACAATGAGCAGTTCTTC. It specifies CASSTQGNNEQFF. This chain uses TRBV18 with TRBJ2-1, with 7 bases lining up with TRBD1. CDR1 and CDR2 (germline): KGHSH, LQKENI. CDR3 length: 13 amino acids. Trimming took 6 bases from V and 5 from J; bases not matched to a gene: 4.